One sample yielded the 9 T cell receptor beta chains listed below, sequenced in a study of Graves' ophthalmopathy and Graves' hyperthyroidism. CDR3 regions of TCR beta were amplified from RNA transcripts. HTBI-primed RT-PCR formed the first round, and a multiplex PCR formed the second. TCRdb reanalysed the multiplex PCR reads using MiXCR and keeps one entry per CDR3 protein. The sample lists a few hundred thousand distinct CDR3 sequences, approximately 17% seen once, with 2.4% in the top ten. The sequenced sample consisted of peripheral blood. The source is an adult woman with stable Graves' hyperthyroidism.

This clonotype was observed at least ten times. One junction end disagrees with the germline gene, perhaps due to a read error. This chain connects TRBV28 to TRBJ1-1; no definite D call. Germline assignment: CDR1 MDHEN and CDR2 SYDVKM. CDR3 length: 14 residues. CDR3 amino acids: CASSFHGSNTEAVF. CDR3 bases: TGTGCCAGCAGTTTTCACGGGTCGAACACTGAAGCTGTCTTT.

In this sample, this clonotype turned up many times. V is TRBV2 and J is TRBJ2-2, with TRBD1 matching 9 bases. J lost 5 bases, V lost 4 bases, and 5 bases had no gene match. The CDR3 runs 15 residues. Germline values: CDR1 SNHLY, CDR2 FYNNEI. DNA of the CDR3: TGTGCCAGCAGTGGGACAGGGGTATATACCGGGGAGCTGTTTTTT. Amino acid sequence: CASSGTGVYTGELFF.

Many counts were recorded for this clonotype. The chain is built from TRBV19 and TRBJ2-7; 8 bases are a match to TRBD1. The CDR3 loop spans 13 amino acids. Germline CDR1 is LNHDA and CDR2 is SQIVND (reference sequence). With 5 bases clipped from V and 6 bases from J, the junction kept 6 bases outside the gene matches. The CDR3 reads CASSADRAGEQYF. DNA of the CDR3: TGTGCCAGTAGTGCGGACAGGGCGGGCGAGCAGTACTTC.

This clonotype appeared many times. V usage is TRBV4-1 and J usage is TRBJ1-1; D not certain. This CDR3 spans 13 amino acids. Trimming took 0 bases from V and 7 from J, leaving 9 bases between them. Germline V gene lookup returns CDR1 MGHRA and CDR2 YSYEKL. CDR3 protein: CASSQDYVREAFF. CDR3 DNA: TGCGCCAGCAGCCAAGATTACGTCCGTGAAGCTTTCTTT.

The table lists this clonotype with many counts. V and J are TRBV12-3 or TRBV12-4 and TRBJ1-2; the match to TRBD1 covers 10 bases. Unmatched junction bases numbered 8, after V lost 0 bases and J lost 4 bases. This CDR3 comprises 17 residues. The CDR3 loop is CASSLAKTGGEFYGYTF. The CDR3 region has the DNA TGTGCCAGCAGTTTAGCAAAGACAGGGGGCGAGTTCTATGGCTACACCTTC.

This clonotype was observed many times. The chain couples TRBV6-5 to TRBJ2-7; TRBD1 matches 8 bases. Germline V gene data show CDR1 as MNHEY and CDR2 as SVGAGI. J gave up 2 bases and V 2 bases, and 2 bases lay outside the gene matches. CDR3 length equals 14 residues. The CDR3 reads CASSYGQGAYEQYF. The CDR3 region has the DNA TGTGCCAGCAGTTACGGACAGGGAGCCTACGAGCAGTACTTC.

This clonotype occurred many times. The rearrangement joins TRBV12-3 or TRBV12-4 to TRBJ1-2; 8 bases line up with TRBD1. This CDR3 is built from 14 residues. Germline trimming cut 6 bases from V and 6 bases from J; bases unmatched to any gene: 9. For the CDR3, the DNA is TGTGCCAGCAGCCCCTATCCGGGACAGGATGGCTACACCTTC. Translation gives CASSPYPGQDGYTF.

The rearrangement uses TRBV4-1 and TRBJ1-5; unclear D gene. Between the trimmed V and J ends, which lost 1 base and 2 bases, there was a span of 21 bases. From germline, CDR1 is MGHRA and CDR2 YSYEKL. The CDR3 loop spans 19 amino acids. The DNA for the CDR3 is TGCGCCAGCAGCCAAGGTTCGATGCGGGGTATAAGTCGCAATCAGCCCCAGCATTTT. This sequence encodes CASSQGSMRGISRNQPQHF.

This clonotype appeared many times. This chain links TRBV20-1 with TRBJ2-7; a possible D gene is TRBD1 (6 bases). Per the germline V gene, CDR1 is DFQATT and CDR2 is SNEGSKA (reference sequence). There are 13 residues in the CDR3. Trimming stripped 4 bases from V and 1 base from J, with 11 bases between. The CDR3 here is CSATPQGSYEQYF. In DNA form, the CDR3 reads TGCAGTGCTACCCCCCAGGGGTCCTACGAGCAGTACTTC.